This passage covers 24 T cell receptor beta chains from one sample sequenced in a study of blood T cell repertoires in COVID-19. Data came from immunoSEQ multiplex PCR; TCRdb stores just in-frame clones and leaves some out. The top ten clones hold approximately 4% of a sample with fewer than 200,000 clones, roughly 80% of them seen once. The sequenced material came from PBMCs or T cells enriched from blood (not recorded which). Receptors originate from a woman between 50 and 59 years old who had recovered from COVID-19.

CDR3 residues: CASIRGRGLEQYV. In DNA form, the CDR3 reads TGTGCCAGCATCAGGGGCAGGGGCCTGGAGCAGTACGTC. The rearrangement uses TRBV21-1 and TRBJ2-7; TRBD1, the table's D call, lacks a check against the DNA. TRBV21-1 is shown as a pseudogene. The CDR3 spans 13 residues.

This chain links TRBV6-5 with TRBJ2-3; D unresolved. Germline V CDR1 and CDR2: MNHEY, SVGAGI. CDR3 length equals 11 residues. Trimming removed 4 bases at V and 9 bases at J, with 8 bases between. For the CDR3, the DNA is TGTGCCAGCAGTTCTCCAGGCACGCAGTATTTT. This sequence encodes CASSSPGTQYF.

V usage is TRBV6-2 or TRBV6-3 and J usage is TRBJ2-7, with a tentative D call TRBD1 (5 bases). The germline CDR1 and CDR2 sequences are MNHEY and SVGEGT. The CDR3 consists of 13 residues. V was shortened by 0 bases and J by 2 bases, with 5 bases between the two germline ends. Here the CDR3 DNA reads TGTGCCAGCAGTTACTCGGGGCCCTACGAGCAGTACGTC. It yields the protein CASSYSGPYEQYV.

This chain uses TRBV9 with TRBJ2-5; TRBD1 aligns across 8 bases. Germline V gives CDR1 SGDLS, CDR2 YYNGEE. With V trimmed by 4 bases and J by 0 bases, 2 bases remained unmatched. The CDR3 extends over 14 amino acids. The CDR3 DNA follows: TGTGCCAGCAGCTGGACAGGGAACCAAGAGACCCAGTACTTC. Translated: CASSWTGNQETQYF. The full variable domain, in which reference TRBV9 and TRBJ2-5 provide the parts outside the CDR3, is DSGVTQTPKHLITATGQRVTLRCSPRSGDLSVYWYQQSLDQGLQFLIQYYNGEERAKGNILERFSAQQFPDLHSELNLSSLELGDSALYFCASSWTGNQETQYFGPGTRLLVL.

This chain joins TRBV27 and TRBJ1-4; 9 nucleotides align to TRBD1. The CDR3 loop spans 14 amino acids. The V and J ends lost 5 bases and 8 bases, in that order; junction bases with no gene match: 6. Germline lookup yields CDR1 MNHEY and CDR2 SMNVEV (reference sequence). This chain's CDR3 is CASSIGQGREKLFF. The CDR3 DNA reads TGTGCCAGCAGTATCGGACAGGGGAGGGAAAAACTGTTTTTT.

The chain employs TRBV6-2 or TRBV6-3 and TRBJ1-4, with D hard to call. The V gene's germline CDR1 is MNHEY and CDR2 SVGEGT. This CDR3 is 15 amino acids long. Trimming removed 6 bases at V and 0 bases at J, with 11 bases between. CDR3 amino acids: CASRYPGTTNEKLFF. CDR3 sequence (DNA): TGTGCCAGCAGATACCCCGGGACAACTAATGAAAAACTGTTTTTT.

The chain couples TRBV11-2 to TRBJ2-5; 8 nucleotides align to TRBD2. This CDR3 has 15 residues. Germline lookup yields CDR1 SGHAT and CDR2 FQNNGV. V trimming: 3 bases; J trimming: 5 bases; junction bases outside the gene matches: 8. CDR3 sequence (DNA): TGTGCCAGCAGCTTCCGCGGACTAGCCCGGGAGACCCAGTACTTC. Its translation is CASSFRGLARETQYF.

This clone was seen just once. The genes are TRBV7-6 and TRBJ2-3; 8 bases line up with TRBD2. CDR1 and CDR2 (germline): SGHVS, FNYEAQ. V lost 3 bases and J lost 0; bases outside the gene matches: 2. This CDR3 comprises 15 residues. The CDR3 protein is CASSLAGGSTDTQYF. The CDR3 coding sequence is TGTGCCAGCAGCTTGGCGGGGGGAAGCACAGATACGCAGTATTTT.

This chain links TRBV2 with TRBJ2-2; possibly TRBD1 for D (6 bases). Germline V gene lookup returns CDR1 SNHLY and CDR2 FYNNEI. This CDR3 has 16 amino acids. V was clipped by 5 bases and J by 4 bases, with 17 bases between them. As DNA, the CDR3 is TGTGCCAGCAGTCCGGGACATGGCGGCGGCACCGGGGAGCTGTTTTTT. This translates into CASSPGHGGGTGELFF.

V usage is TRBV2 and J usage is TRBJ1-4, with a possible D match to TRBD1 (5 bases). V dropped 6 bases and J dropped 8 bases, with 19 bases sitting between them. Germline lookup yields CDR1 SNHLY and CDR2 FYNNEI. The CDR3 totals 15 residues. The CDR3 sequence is CASRPPGGREEKLFF. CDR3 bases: TGTGCCAGCAGGCCGCCGGGGGGGAGGGAAGAAAAACTGTTTTTT.

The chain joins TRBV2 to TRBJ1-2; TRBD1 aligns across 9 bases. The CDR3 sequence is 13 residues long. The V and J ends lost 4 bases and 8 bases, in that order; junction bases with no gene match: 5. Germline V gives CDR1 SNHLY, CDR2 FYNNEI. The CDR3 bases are TGTGCCAGCAGTGTCAGACAGGGGGAAGGCTACACCTTC. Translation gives CASSVRQGEGYTF.

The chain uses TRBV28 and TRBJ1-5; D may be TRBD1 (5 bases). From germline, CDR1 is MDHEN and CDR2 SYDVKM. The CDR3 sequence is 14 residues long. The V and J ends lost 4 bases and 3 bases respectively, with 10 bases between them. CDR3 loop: CASSWVQDNQPQHF. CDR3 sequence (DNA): TGTGCCAGCAGTTGGGTACAGGACAATCAGCCCCAGCATTTT.

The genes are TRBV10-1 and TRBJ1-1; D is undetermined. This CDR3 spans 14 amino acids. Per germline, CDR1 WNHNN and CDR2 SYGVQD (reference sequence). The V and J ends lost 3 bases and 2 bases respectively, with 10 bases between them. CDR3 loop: CASSESPDNTEAFF. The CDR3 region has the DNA TGCGCCAGCAGTGAATCGCCAGATAACACTGAAGCTTTCTTT.

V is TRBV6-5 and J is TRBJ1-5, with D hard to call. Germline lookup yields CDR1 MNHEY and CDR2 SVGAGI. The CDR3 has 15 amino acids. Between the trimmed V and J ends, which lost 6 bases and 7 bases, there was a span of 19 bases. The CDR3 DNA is TGTGCCAGCAGCGATGGGTCAGGTTCTCCCCAGCCCCAGCATTTT. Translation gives CASSDGSGSPQPQHF.

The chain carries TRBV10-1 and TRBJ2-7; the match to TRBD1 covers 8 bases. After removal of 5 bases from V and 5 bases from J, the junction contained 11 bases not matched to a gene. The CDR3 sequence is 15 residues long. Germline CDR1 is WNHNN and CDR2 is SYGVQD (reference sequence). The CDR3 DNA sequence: TGCGCCAGCAGTCTCCTGGGACAGGTAAGCAACGAGCAGTACGTC. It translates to CASSLLGQVSNEQYV.

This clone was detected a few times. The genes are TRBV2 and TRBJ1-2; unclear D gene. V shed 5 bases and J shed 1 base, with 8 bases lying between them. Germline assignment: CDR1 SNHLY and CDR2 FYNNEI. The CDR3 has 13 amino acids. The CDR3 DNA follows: TGTGCCAGCAGTTTCCGGGGTAACTATGGCTACACCTTC. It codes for CASSFRGNYGYTF.

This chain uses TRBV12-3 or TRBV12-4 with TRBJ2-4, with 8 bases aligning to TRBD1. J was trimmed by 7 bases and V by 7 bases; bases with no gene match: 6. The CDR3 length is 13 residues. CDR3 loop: CASTKTGENIQYF. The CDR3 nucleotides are TGTGCCAGCACCAAGACAGGGGAGAACATTCAGTACTTC.

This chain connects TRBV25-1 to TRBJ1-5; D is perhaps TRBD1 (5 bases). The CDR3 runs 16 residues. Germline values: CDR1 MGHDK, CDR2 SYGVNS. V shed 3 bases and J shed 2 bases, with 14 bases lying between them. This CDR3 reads CASSDLGTGGNQPQHF. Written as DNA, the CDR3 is TGTGCCAGCAGTGATCTTGGGACGGGAGGCAATCAGCCCCAGCATTTT. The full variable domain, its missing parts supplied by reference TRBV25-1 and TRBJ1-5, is EADIYQTPRYLVIGTGKKITLECSQTMGHDKMYWYQQDPGMELHLIHYSYGVNSTEKGDLSSESTVSRIRTEHFPLTLESARPSHTSQYLCASSDLGTGGNQPQHFGDGTRLSIL.

The CDR3 protein is CASTNLRDSSDTQYF. The CDR3 DNA reads as TGTGCCAGCACCAATCTCCGGGACAGCTCAGATACGCAGTATTTT. This sequence joins TRBV7-9 and TRBJ2-3; 7 nucleotides line up with TRBD1. CDR1 is SEHNR and CDR2 is FQNEAQ in the germline V gene (reference sequence). V lost 7 bases to trimming and J lost 4 bases; unmatched junction nucleotides: 11. This CDR3 has 15 residues.

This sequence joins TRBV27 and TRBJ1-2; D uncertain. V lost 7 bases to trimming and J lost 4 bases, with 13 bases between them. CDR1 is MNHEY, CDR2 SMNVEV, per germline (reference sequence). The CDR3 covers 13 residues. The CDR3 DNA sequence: TGTGCCAGCAAACGGGGAGGTTTCTATGGCTACACCTTC. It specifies CASKRGGFYGYTF.

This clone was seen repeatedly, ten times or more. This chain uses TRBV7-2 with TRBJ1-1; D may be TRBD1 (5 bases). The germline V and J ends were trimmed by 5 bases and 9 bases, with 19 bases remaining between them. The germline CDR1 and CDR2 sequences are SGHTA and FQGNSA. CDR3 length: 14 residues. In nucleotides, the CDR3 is TGTGCCAGCAGCCGCGGGGGGGGAGGAGCCCAAGCTTTCTTT. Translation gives CASSRGGGGAQAFF.

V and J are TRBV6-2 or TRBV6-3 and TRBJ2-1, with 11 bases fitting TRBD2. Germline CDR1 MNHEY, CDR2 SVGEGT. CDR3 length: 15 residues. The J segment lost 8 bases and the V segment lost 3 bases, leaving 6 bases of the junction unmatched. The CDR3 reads CASSYQLAGVDEQFF. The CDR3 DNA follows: TGTGCCAGCAGTTATCAACTAGCGGGAGTAGATGAGCAGTTCTTC.

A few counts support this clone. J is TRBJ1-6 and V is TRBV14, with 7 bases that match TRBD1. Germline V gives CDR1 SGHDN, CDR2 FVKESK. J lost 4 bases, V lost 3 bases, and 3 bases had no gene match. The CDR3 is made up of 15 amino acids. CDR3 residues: CASSQGTAYNSPLHF. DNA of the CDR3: TGTGCCAGCAGCCAGGGGACAGCTTATAATTCACCCCTCCACTTT.

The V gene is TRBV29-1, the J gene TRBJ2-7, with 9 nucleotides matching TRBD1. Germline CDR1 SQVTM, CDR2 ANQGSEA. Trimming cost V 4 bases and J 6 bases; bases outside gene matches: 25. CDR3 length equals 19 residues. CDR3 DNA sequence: TGCAGCGTTGGCCTGGGACAGGGTAAACGTGGGAAACAAGTGAGCGAGCAGTACGTC. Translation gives CSVGLGQGKRGKQVSEQYV.